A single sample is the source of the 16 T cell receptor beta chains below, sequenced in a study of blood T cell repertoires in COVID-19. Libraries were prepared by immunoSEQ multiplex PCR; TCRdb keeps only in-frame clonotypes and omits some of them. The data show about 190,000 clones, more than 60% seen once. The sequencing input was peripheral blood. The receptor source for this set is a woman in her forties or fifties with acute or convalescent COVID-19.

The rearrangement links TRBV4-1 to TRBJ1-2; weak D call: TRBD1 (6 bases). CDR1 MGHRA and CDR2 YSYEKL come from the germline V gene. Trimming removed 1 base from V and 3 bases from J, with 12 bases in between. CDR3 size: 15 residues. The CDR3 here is CASSQVTGWDYGYTF. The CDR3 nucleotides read TGCGCCAGCAGCCAAGTAACAGGGTGGGACTATGGCTACACCTTC.

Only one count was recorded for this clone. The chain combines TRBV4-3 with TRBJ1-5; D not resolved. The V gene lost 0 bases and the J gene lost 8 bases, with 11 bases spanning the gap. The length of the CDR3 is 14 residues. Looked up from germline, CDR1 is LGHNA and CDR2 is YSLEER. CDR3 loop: CASSQEVGSEPQHF. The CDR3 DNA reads TGCGCCAGCAGCCAAGAGGTTGGGAGCGAGCCCCAGCATTTT.

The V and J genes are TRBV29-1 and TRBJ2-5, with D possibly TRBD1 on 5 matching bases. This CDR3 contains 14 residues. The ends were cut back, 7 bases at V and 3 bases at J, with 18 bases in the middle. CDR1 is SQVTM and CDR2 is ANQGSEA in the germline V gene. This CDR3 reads CSARAREGKETQYF. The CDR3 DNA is TGCAGCGCACGAGCCAGGGAAGGTAAAGAGACCCAGTACTTC.

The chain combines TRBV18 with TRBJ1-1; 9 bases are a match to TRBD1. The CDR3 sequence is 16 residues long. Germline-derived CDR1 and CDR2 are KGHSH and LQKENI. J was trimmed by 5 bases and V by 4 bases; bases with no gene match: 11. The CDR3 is CASSLSGDREGTEAFF. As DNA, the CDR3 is TGTGCCAGCTCACTCTCGGGGGACAGGGAAGGGACTGAAGCTTTCTTT.

CDR3 residues: CASSLNREGTQETQYF. The CDR3 region has the DNA TGTGCCAGCAGTTTAAATAGGGAGGGAACCCAAGAGACCCAGTACTTC. V usage is TRBV28 and J usage is TRBJ2-5, with TRBD2 identical over 7 bases. There are 16 residues in the CDR3. Germline V gene data show CDR1 as MDHEN and CDR2 as SYDVKM. Trimming at V came to 2 bases and at J to 1 base, leaving 7 bases not matched to a gene.

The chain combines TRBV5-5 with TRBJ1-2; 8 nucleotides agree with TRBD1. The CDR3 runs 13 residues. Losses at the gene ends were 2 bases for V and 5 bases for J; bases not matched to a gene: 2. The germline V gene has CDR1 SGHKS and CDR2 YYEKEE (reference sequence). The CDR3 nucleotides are TGTGCCAGCAGCTTTGACAGGGGATATGGCTACACCTTC. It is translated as CASSFDRGYGYTF.

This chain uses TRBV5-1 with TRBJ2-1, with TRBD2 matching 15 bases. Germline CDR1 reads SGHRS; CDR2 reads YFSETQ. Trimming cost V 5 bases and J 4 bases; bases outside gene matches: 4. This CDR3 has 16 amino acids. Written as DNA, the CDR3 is TGCGCCAGCAGAACCGGACTAGCGGGAGGGTACAATGAGCAGTTCTTC. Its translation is CASRTGLAGGYNEQFF.

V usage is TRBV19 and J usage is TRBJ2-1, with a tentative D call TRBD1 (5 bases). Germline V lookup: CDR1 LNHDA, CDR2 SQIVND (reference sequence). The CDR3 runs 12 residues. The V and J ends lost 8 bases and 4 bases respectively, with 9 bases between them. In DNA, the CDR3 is TGTGCCAGTTGGGGCGGTTACAATGAGCAGTTCTTC. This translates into CASWGGYNEQFF.

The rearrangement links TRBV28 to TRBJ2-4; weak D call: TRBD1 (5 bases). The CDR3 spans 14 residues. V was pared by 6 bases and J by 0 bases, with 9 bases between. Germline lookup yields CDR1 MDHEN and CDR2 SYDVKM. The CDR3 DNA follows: TGTGCCAGCAGGGGGCAGGTAGCCAAAAACATTCAGTACTTC. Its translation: CASRGQVAKNIQYF. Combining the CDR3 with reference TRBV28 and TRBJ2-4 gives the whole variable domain DVKVTQSSRYLVKRTGEKVFLECVQDMDHENMFWYRQDPGLGLRLIYFSYDVKMKEKGDIPEGYSVSREKKERFSLILESASTNQTSMYLCASRGQVAKNIQYFGAGTRLSVL.

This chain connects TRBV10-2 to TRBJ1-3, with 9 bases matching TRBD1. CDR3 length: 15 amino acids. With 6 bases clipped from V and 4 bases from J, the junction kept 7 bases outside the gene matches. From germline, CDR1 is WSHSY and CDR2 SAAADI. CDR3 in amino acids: CASRFGQGIGNTIYF. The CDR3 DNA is TGCGCCAGCAGGTTCGGACAGGGGATCGGAAACACCATATATTTT.

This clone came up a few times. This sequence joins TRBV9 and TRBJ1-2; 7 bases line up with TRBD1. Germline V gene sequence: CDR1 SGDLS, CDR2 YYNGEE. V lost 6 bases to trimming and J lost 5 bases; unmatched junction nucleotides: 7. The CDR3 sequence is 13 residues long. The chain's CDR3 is CASTKQGKYGYTF. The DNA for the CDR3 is TGTGCCAGCACAAAACAGGGGAAGTATGGCTACACCTTC.

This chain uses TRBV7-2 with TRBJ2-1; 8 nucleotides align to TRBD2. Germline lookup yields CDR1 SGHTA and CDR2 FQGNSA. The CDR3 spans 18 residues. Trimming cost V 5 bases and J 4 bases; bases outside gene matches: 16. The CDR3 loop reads CASSMLGSGRLLYNEQFF. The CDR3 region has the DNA TGTGCCAGCAGCATGCTGGGGAGCGGGAGACTCCTTTACAATGAGCAGTTCTTC.

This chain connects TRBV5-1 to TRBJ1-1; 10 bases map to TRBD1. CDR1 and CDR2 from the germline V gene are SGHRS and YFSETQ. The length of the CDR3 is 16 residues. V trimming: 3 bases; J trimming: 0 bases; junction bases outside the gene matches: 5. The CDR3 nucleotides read TGCGCCAGCAGCTGGGACAGGGGAGGGTTGAACACTGAAGCTTTCTTT. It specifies CASSWDRGGLNTEAFF.

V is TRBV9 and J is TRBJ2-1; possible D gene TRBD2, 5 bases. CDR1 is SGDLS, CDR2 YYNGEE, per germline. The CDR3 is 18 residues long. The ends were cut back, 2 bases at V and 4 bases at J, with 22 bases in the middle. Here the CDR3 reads CASSVSRGEGLGYNEQFF. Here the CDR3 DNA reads TGTGCCAGCAGCGTCAGTCGCGGAGAGGGCTTGGGGTACAATGAGCAGTTCTTC. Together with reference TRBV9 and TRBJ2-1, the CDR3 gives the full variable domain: DSGVTQTPKHLITATGQRVTLRCSPRSGDLSVYWYQQSLDQGLQFLIQYYNGEERAKGNILERFSAQQFPDLHSELNLSSLELGDSALYFCASSVSRGEGLGYNEQFFGPGTRLTVL.

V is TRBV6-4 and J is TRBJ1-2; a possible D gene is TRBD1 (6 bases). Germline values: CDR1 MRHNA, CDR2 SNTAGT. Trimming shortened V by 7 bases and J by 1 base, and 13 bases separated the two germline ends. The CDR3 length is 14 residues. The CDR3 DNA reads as TGTGCCAGCATGACGGGACATATTAACTATGGCTACACCTTC. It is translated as CASMTGHINYGYTF.

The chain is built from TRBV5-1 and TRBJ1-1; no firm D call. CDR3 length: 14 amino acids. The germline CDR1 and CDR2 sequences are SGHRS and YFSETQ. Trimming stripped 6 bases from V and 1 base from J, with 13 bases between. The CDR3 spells CASKLSGWNTEAFF. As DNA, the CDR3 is TGCGCCAGCAAACTGTCAGGATGGAACACTGAAGCTTTCTTT.